Listed below are T cell receptor beta chains from one sample, sequenced in a study of blood T cell repertoires in COVID-19. The data were produced by immunoSEQ multiplex PCR, yet TCRdb's version contains in-frame clones alone and is incomplete. The sample holds about 260,000 clones, over 80% seen once. Source material: peripheral blood. These receptors originate from a woman aged 40 to 49 who had recovered from COVID-19. Each CDR3 is given with its conserved first and last residue. The D gene is left open where the match is weak. Only part of the rows carry a size: once, few, many, or a class if the clone is expanded.

D gene,CDR3 length,V gene,clone size,J gene,CDR3 DNA,CDR3 protein
.,16,TRBV5-6,.,TRBJ1-2,TGTGCCAGCAGCCTCCTTGGATCATCAGGGAACTATGGCTACACCTTC,CASSLLGSSGNYGYTF
.,15,TRBV9,.,TRBJ2-6,TGTGCCAGCAGCGTAGCAGGGGCTGGGGCCAACGTCCTGACTTTC,CASSVAGAGANVLTF
TRBD2,16,TRBV4-1,.,TRBJ2-5,TGCGCCAGCAGCCAATTCCCTAGCGGGGGGCAAGAGACCCAGTACTTC,CASSQFPSGGQETQYF
TRBD2,15,TRBV11-1,.,TRBJ2-7,TGTGCCAGCAGCTCCACCTTTGGGGGGGCCTACGAGCAGTACTTC,CASSSTFGGAYEQYF
.,15,TRBV5-1,.,TRBJ1-1,TGCGCCAGCAGCTTGATCGGGGGTTCATCCACTGAAGCTTTCTTT,CASSLIGGSSTEAFF
.,15,TRBV19,.,TRBJ2-1,TGTGCCAGTAGTATACTGCGGATGCCCTACAATGAGCAGTTCTTC,CASSILRMPYNEQFF
TRBD2,19,TRBV6-2/TRBV6-3,.,TRBJ2-5,TGTGCCAGCAGTCGCCCGACCGGGACTAGCGGGGGGGCCGGGGAGACCCAGTACTTC,CASSRPTGTSGGAGETQYF
TRBD2,16,TRBV9,few,TRBJ2-3,TGTGCCAGCAGCCCTGGACTAGCGGGGGTGGGAGATACGCAGTATTTT,CASSPGLAGVGDTQYF
TRBD1,15,TRBV19,.,TRBJ1-1,TGTGCCAGTCTGGACAGGGAAGGGGGGAACACTGAAGCTTTCTTT,CASLDREGGNTEAFF
TRBD1,14,TRBV6-5,.,TRBJ2-5,TGTGCCAGCAACCTGGACAGGGGGCAAGAGACCCAGTACTTC,CASNLDRGQETQYF
.,14,TRBV7-2,.,TRBJ1-3,TGTGCCAGCAGCTGGGGAGGGTTGGATAACACCATATATTTT,CASSWGGLDNTIYF
.,15,TRBV7-7,.,TRBJ2-1,TGTGCTAGCAGCTTAGGTATGCGGCCCTACAATGAGCAGTTCTTC,CASSLGMRPYNEQFF
.,15,TRBV5-1,few,TRBJ1-5,TGCGCCAGCAGCTTGGATTCCTATAGCAATCAGCCCCAGCATTTT,CASSLDSYSNQPQHF
.,15,TRBV10-2,once,TRBJ2-1,TGCGCCAGCAGTGACCAGGGCCTTTCCTACAATGAGCAGTTCTTC,CASSDQGLSYNEQFF
.,14,TRBV5-1,.,TRBJ2-7,TGCGCCAGCAGCCAATATACAACCTCCTACGAGCAGTACTTC,CASSQYTTSYEQYF